Reported below is one T cell receptor beta chain. The record originates from a study of blood T cell repertoires in COVID-19. Study context: Some COVID-19 samples were acute and others convalescent; all came from the United States, Italy and Spain.

J was trimmed by 2 bases and V by 4 bases; bases with no gene match: 13. The CDR3 runs to 19 residues. The germline V gene has CDR1 SGDLS and CDR2 YYNGEE. In the authors' workflow: It was from reference gene primer amplification that nucleated cell counts were estimated. Assay: immunoSEQ multiplex PCR; the TCRdb copy retains only in-frame clones and omits some. V, J and clone size are those of that table, while D and trimming were read from the DNA. The table includes about 24,000 clones, 75% to 90% detected once. This TCR was sampled from a human donor in a cohort sampled during active COVID-19. This chain connects TRBV9 to TRBJ2-6; TRBD2 aligns across 9 bases. Sequencing input: peripheral blood. In DNA form, the CDR3 reads TGTGCCAGCAGCCCCCGGGGAGAGCGGGGGGTGGCTGGGGCCAACGTCCTGACTTTC. Amino acid sequence: CASSPRGERGVAGANVLTF. Complete variable domain (other parts from reference TRBV9 and TRBJ2-6): DSGVTQTPKHLITATGQRVTLRCSPRSGDLSVYWYQQSLDQGLQFLIQYYNGEERAKGNILERFSAQQFPDLHSELNLSSLELGDSALYFCASSPRGERGVAGANVLTFGAGSRLTVL.